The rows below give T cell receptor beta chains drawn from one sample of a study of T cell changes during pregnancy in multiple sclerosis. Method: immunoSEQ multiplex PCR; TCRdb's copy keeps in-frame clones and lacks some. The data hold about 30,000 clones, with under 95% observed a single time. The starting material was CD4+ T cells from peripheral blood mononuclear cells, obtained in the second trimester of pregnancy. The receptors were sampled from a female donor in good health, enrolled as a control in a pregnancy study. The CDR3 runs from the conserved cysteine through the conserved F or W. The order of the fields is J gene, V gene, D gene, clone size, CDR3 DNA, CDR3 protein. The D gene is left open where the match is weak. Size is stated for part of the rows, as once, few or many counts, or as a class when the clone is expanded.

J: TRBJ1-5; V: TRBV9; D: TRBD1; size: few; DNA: TGTGCCAGCAGCTCACAGGGGGCAACTCAGCCCCAGCATTTT; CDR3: CASSSQGATQPQHF
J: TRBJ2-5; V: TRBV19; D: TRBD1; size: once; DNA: TGTGCCAGTAGTATGGGGTTCGACAGGGTCGACCAAGAGACCCAGTACTTC; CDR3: CASSMGFDRVDQETQYF
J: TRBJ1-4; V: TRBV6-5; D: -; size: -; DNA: TGTGCCAGCAGTTATTTTGCGGGGGAAAAACTGTTTTTT; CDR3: CASSYFAGEKLFF
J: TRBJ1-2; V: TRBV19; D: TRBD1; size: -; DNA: TGTGCCAGTAGTATGCCGGAAGGATCAGGGGGCTCTGGCTACACCTTC; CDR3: CASSMPEGSGGSGYTF
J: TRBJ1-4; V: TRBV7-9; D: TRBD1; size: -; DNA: TGTGCCAGCAGCTTAGCTACAGGGGTAACTAATGAAAAACTGTTTTTT; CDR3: CASSLATGVTNEKLFF
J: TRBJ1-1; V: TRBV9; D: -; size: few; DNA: TGTGCCAGCAGCTGGGGACAGAACACTGAAGCTTTCTTT; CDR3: CASSWGQNTEAFF
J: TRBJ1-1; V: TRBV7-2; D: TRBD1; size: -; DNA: TGTGCCAGCAGCTACTCTAGGACAGGGAAGAACACTGAAGCTTTCTTT; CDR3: CASSYSRTGKNTEAFF
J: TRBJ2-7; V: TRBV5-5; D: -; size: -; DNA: TGTGCCAGCACCCCCCAGGGGTTCATTCGCGAGCAGTACTTC; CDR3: CASTPQGFIREQYF
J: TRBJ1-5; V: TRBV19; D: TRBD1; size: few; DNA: TGTGCCAGTAGGGATCGACAGGGCCACAATCAGCCCCAGCATTTT; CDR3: CASRDRQGHNQPQHF
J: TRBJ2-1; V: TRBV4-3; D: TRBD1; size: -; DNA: TGCGCCAGCAGCCGACAGGGGGCTATATACAATGAGCAGTTCTTC; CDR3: CASSRQGAIYNEQFF
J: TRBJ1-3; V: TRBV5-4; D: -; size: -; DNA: TGTGCCAGCAGCTCCCCGGGTGGAAACACCATATATTTT; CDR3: CASSSPGGNTIYF
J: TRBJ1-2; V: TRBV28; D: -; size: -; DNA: TGTGCCAGCAGCTCCGGGACTTCTCCAAGTGGCTACACCTTC; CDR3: CASSSGTSPSGYTF
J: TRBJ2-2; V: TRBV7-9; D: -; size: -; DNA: TGTGCCACCAACGGGAGCCCCACCGGGGAGCTGTTTTTT; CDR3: CATNGSPTGELFF
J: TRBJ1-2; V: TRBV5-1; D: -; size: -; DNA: TGCGCCAGCAGCTCCACGCCACAGGGTTTTGATGGCTACACCTTC; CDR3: CASSSTPQGFDGYTF
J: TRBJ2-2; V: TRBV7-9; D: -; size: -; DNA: TGTGCCAGCAGCTTGGGGGCGCGGAACACCGGGGAGCTGTTTTTT; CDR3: CASSLGARNTGELFF
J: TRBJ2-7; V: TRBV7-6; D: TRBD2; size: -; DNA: TGTGCCAGCAGCTTAGAAAGCGGGGGGGCCCTCGAGCAGTACTTC; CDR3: CASSLESGGALEQYF
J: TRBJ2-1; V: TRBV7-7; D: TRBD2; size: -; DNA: TGTGCCAGCAGCCCCGGACTAGCGGCGAACAATGAGCAGTTCTTC; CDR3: CASSPGLAANNEQFF
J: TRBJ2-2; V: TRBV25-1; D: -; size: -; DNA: TGTGCCAGCAGTGAATTATTAGGCCTAGCCACCGGGGAGCTGTTTTTT; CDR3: CASSELLGLATGELFF
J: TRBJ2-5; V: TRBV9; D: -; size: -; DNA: TGTGCCAGCAGCGTAGGAGTTCGGGAGACCCAGTACTTC; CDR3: CASSVGVRETQYF
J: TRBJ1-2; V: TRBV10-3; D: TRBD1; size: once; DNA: TGTGCCATCAGTGAGAGGACAGGGTTGAACTATGGCTACACCTTC; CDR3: CAISERTGLNYGYTF
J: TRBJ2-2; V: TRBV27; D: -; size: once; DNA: TGTGCCAGCACCAAGGGGGGGGCCGGCGGGGAGCTGTTTTTT; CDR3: CASTKGGAGGELFF
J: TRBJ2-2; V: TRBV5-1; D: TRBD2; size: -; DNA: TGCGCCAGCAGCTTGATTAGCGGGGGTTCGAACACCGGGGAGCTGTTTTTT; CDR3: CASSLISGGSNTGELFF
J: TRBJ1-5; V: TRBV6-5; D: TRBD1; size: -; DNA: TGTGCCAGCAGATCCGGGACAGGGGGAAATCAGCCCCAGCATTTT; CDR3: CASRSGTGGNQPQHF
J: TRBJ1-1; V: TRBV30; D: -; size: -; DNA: TGTGCCTGGAGCTCGGGGTCCCCTGAAGCTTTCTTT; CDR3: CAWSSGSPEAFF
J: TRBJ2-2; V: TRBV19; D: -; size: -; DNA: TGTGCCAGTAGTCCGACACGTTCGAACACCGGGGAGCTGTTTTTT; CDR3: CASSPTRSNTGELFF
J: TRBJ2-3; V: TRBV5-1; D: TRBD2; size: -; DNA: TGCGCCAGCAGCCCTCGGACTAGCGGGACAACAGATACGCAGTATTTT; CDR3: CASSPRTSGTTDTQYF
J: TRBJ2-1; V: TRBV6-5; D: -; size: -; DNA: TGTGCCAGCAGTGAATCGGGACTGTCCCAGTTCTTC; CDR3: CASSESGLSQFF
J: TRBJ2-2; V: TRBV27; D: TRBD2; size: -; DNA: TGTGCCAGCAGTTCCAGGGGACTAGCGCAGAACACCGGGGAGCTGTTTTTT; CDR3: CASSSRGLAQNTGELFF
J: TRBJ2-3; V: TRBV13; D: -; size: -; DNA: TGTGCCAGCAGCTTGGGGCTAGCGATCACAGATACGCAGTATTTT; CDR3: CASSLGLAITDTQYF
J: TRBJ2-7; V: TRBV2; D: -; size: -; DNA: TGTGCCAGCAGTGAAGGGCGGGGCGGCGGCGAGCAGTACTTC; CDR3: CASSEGRGGGEQYF
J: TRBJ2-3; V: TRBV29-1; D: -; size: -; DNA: TGCAGCGTTGTAGAGGCAGGGCTCACAGATACGCAGTATTTT; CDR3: CSVVEAGLTDTQYF
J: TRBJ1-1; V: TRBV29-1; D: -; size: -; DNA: TGCAGCGTTGAAAGGGGGTATGAAGCTTTCTTT; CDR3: CSVERGYEAFF
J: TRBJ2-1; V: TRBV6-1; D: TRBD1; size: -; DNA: TGTGCCAGCAGTCGGGACAGGGTGACCTACAATGAGCAGTTCTTC; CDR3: CASSRDRVTYNEQFF
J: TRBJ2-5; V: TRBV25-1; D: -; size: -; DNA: TGTGCCAGCAGTGATCGCAGGGCCGTGGAGACCCAGTACTTC; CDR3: CASSDRRAVETQYF
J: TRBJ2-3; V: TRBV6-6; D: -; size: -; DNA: TGTGCCAGCCAGGGCGCAAACACAGATACGCAGTATTTT; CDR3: CASQGANTDTQYF
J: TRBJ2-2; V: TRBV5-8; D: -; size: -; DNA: TGTGCCAGCAGCTCGGGGAGGAGGGTTCAAACCGGGGAGCTGTTTTTT; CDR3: CASSSGRRVQTGELFF
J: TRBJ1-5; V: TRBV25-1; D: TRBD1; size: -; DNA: TGTGCCAGCAGCTCCGGGACAGGGGTGGACCAGCCCCAGCATTTT; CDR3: CASSSGTGVDQPQHF
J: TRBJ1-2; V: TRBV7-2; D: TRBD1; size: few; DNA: TGTGCCAGCAGCTTACGGCAGGGGGTTAACTATGGCTACACCTTC; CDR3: CASSLRQGVNYGYTF
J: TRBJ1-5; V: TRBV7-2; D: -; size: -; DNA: TGTGCCAGCAGTACCGAGCGGAGTCAGCCCCAGCATTTT; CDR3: CASSTERSQPQHF
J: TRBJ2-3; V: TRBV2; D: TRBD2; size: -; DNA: TGTGCCAAGATTAGCGGGGCTAGCACAGATACGCAGTATTTT; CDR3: CAKISGASTDTQYF
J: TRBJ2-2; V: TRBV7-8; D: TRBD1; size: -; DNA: TGTGCCAGCAGTCCCGGGACAGGGGCCACCGGGGAGCTGTTTTTT; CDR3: CASSPGTGATGELFF
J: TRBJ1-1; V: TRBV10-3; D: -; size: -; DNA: TGTGCCATCAGTGTGGGAGAGAACACTGAAGCTTTCTTT; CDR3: CAISVGENTEAFF
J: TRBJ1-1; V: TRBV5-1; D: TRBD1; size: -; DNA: TGCGCCAGCAGCAAGGGACAGGGGTTTAACACTGAAGCTTTCTTT; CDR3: CASSKGQGFNTEAFF
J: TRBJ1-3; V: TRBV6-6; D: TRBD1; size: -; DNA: TGTGCCAGCAGCCCAACACAGGGGGCGGGTGGAACCATATATTTT; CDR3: CASSPTQGAGGTIYF
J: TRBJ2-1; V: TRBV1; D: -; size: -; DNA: TGCACCAGCAGCTCCACAAGCGGGTCCCTGGATGAGCAGTTCTTC; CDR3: CTSSSTSGSLDEQFF
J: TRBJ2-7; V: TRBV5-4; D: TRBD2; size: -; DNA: TGTGCCAGCAGCTTGGGCGGGGGTCAAGGGGACGAGCAGTACTTC; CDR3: CASSLGGGQGDEQYF